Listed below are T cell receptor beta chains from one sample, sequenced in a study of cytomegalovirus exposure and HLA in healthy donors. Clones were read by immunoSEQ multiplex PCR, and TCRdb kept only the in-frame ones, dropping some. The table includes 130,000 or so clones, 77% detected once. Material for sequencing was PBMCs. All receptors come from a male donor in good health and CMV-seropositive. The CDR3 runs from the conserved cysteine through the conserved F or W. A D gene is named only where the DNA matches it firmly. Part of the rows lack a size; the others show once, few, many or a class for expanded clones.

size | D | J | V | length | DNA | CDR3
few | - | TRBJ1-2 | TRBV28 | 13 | TGTGCCAGCACCTCGACAGGAATTAACGGCTACACCTTC | CASTSTGINGYTF
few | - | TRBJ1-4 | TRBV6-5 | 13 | TGTGCCAGCAGGAGACAGCCTAATGAAAAACTGTTTTTT | CASRRQPNEKLFF
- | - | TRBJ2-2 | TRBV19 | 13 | TGTGCCAGTAGTCGTCAGGGAACCGGGGAGCTGTTTTTT | CASSRQGTGELFF
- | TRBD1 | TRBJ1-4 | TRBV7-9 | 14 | TGTGCCAGCAGCTTGGGACAGACTAATGAAAAACTGTTTTTT | CASSLGQTNEKLFF
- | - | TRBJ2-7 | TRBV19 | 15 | TGTGCCAGTAGTATAGGGGTCGTTCGACAGCACGAGCAGTACTTC | CASSIGVVRQHEQYF
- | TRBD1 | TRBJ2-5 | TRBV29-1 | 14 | TGCAGCGTTGAAGAGGCAGGGGGCTGGGAGACCCAGTACTTC | CSVEEAGGWETQYF
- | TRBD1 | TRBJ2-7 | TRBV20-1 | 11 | TGCAGTGCAACCGACAGGGGCGAGCAGTACTTC | CSATDRGEQYF
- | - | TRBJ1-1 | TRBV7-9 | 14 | TGTGCCAGCAGCCCCGGTGTGCCTAGAAGAGGAGCTTTCTTT | CASSPGVPRRGAFF
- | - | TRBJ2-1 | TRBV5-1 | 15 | TGCGCCAGCAGCTTGGAAAGCGGCTCCTACAATGAGCAGTTCTTC | CASSLESGSYNEQFF
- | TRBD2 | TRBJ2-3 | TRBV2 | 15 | TGTGCCAGCAGCCTTAAGCGGGAGGGCCGGGATACGCAGTATTTT | CASSLKREGRDTQYF
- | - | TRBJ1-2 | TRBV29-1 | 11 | TGCAGCGTTGATGCCCTACATGGCTACACCTTC | CSVDALHGYTF
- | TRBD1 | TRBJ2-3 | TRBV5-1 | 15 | TGCGCCAGCAGCTTGATTGGGACAGGCACAGATACGCAGTATTTT | CASSLIGTGTDTQYF
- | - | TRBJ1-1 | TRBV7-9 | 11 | TGTTCCAGCAGCGAGTACACTGAAGCTTTCTTT | CSSSEYTEAFF
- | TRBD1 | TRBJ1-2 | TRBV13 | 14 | TGTGCCAGCAGCTTCCGACAGGGGGGCTATGGCTACACCTTC | CASSFRQGGYGYTF
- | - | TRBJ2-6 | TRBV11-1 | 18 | TGTGCCAGCAGCTTAGTCATCCTAGGAGTCTCTGGGGCCAACGTCCTGACTTTC | CASSLVILGVSGANVLTF
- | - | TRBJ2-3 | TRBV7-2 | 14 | TGTGCCAGCAGCACGGGGGGCATCTCAGATACGCAGTATTTT | CASSTGGISDTQYF
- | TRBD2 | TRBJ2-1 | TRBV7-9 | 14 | TGTGCCAGCGGCACTAGCGGGGTCTACAATGAGCAGTTCTTC | CASGTSGVYNEQFF
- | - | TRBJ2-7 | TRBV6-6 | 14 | TGTGCCAGCAGGTTCCGCCGGGACACCAACGAGCAGTACTTC | CASRFRRDTNEQYF
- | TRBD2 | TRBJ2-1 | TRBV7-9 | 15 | TGTGCCAGCAGGCGGACTAGCGGACCGTACAATGAGCAGTTCTTC | CASRRTSGPYNEQFF
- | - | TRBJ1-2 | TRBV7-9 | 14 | TGTGCCAGCAGCTTAGGCGCCGGGGGGGATGGCTACACCTTC | CASSLGAGGDGYTF
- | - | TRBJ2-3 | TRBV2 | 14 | TGTGCCAGCAGGAAGGGGATAAGCACAGATACGCAGTATTTT | CASRKGISTDTQYF
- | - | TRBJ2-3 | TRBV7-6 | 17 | TGTGCCAGCAGCTTAATCGGGTGGGGGGATAGCACAGATACGCAGTATTTT | CASSLIGWGDSTDTQYF